The 25 T cell receptor beta chains below all came from one sample that was sequenced in a study of blood T cells in healthy people across ages. PCR was performed a second time for about 7 to 11 cycles using a sample-barcoded 5' primer and a J-beta primer mix. From the 5' RACE reads, TCRdb called clonotypes with MiXCR, one entry per CDR3 protein. The table has 750,000 to 950,000 distinct CDR3 sequences, about a quarter seen once. The same sample was also studied in work on T cells of mothers and their children.

Source material: blood. These receptors were collected from a boy between 10 and 17 years old in good health.

J is TRBJ1-2 and V is TRBV4-2; no definite D call. The V gene lost 2 bases and the J gene lost 1 base, with 14 bases spanning the gap. CDR1 and CDR2 from the germline V gene are LGHNA and YNFKEQ. This CDR3 spans 16 amino acids. CDR3 loop: CASSQLTTSLNYGYTF. The CDR3 nucleotides read TGTGCCAGCAGCCAACTAACTACTAGTCTTAACTATGGCTACACCTTC.

This clonotype has a handful of counts. The genes are TRBV5-8 and TRBJ2-5; 9 bases map to TRBD1. TRBJ2-7 matches the DNA end more closely, so the J call is doubtful. The CDR3 loop spans 15 amino acids. From germline, CDR1 is SGHTS and CDR2 YDEGEE. CDR3 amino acids: CASSSQQGASPEQYF. DNA of the CDR3: TGTGCCAGCAGCTCACAACAGGGGGCAAGTCCCGAGCAGTACTTC.

The V gene is TRBV10-3, the J gene TRBJ1-2; weak D call: TRBD1 (5 bases). The length of the CDR3 is 13 residues. V was pared by 8 bases and J by 0 bases, with 10 bases between. Germline V lookup: CDR1 ENHRY, CDR2 SYGVKD. The CDR3 spells CAIQGVTNYGYTF. In DNA form, the CDR3 reads TGTGCCATCCAAGGGGTAACTAACTATGGCTACACCTTC.

V and J are TRBV11-2 and TRBJ1-1, with D unresolved. The germline V gene has CDR1 SGHAT and CDR2 FQNNGV. V was trimmed by 6 bases and J by 3 bases, leaving 8 bases between them. The CDR3 is made up of 12 amino acids. In DNA form, the CDR3 reads TGTGCCAGCAGTTATTACTACACTGAAGCTTTCTTT. Its protein product is CASSYYYTEAFF.

Only a few counts were recorded for this clonotype. The chain joins TRBV7-6 to TRBJ2-7, with D maybe TRBD2 (6 bases). There are 15 residues in the CDR3. The germline V gene has CDR1 SGHVS and CDR2 FNYEAQ. V was shortened by 1 base and J by 2 bases, with 12 bases between the two germline ends. The CDR3 region has the DNA TGTGCCAGCAGCTTAGGACACGGGGGAGCCTACGAGCAGTACTTC. Its protein is CASSLGHGGAYEQYF.

This clonotype was seen repeatedly, ten times or more. J is TRBJ2-4 and V is TRBV15; possibly TRBD1 or TRBD2 for D (5 bases each). V lost 9 bases and J lost 0, with 12 bases in between. The CDR3 has 14 amino acids. Per germline, CDR1 LNHNV and CDR2 YYDKDF (reference sequence). In DNA, the CDR3 is TGTGCCACAAAGGGAGACAGAGCCAAAAACATTCAGTACTTC. Protein sequence: CATKGDRAKNIQYF.

This chain links TRBV6-6 with TRBJ1-5; maybe TRBD1 (6 bases). Trimming removed 6 bases at V and 6 bases at J, with 15 bases between. The CDR3 has 14 amino acids. Germline loops: CDR1 MNHNY, CDR2 SVGAGI (reference sequence). The CDR3 DNA follows: TGTGCCAGCAGCTACCGGGACACCGGTCAGCCCCAGCATTTT. This sequence encodes CASSYRDTGQPQHF.

The rearrangement links TRBV5-1 to TRBJ2-7; possibly TRBD2 for D (5 bases). Germline V gene data show CDR1 as SGHRS and CDR2 as YFSETQ. CDR3 length: 15 residues. V lost 4 bases to trimming and J lost 7 bases, with 21 bases between them. CDR3 DNA sequence: TGCGCCAGCAGCCTAACCTCCGGGCCGACGGGGGAGCAGTACTTC. It translates to CASSLTSGPTGEQYF. The full variable domain, in which reference TRBV5-1 and TRBJ2-7 provide the parts outside the CDR3, is KAGVTQTPRYLIKTRGQQVTLSCSPISGHRSVSWYQQTPGQGLQFLFEYFSETQRNKGNFPGRFSGRQFSNSRSEMNVSTLELGDSALYLCASSLTSGPTGEQYFGPGTRLTVT.

This clonotype has only a few counts. The V gene is TRBV12-3 or TRBV12-4, the J gene TRBJ1-4; tentative D call: TRBD1 (5 bases). Deletions cut 5 bases from V and 7 bases from J, with 14 bases between. The CDR3 runs 14 residues. CDR3: CASSTRGGSEKLFF. CDR3 DNA sequence: TGTGCCAGCAGTACGAGGGGTGGTAGTGAAAAACTGTTTTTT.

This chain links TRBV27 with TRBJ1-1; D uncertain. The length of the CDR3 is 15 residues. Trimming stripped 3 bases from V and 4 bases from J, with 15 bases between. In germline, CDR1 is MNHEY, CDR2 SMNVEV (reference sequence). The CDR3 region has the DNA TGTGCCAGCAGTTTTGGGAGGCCTTCGAGCACTGAAGCTTTCTTT. Its translation is CASSFGRPSSTEAFF.

Regarding this clonotype: Compared with germline, one end of the junction differs, possibly owing to a read error. The chain carries TRBV20-1 and TRBJ2-5, with 10 bases lining up with TRBD2. The CDR3 is made up of 15 amino acids. CDR1 and CDR2 (germline): DFQATT, SNEGSKA (reference sequence). In DNA form, the CDR3 reads TGCAGCGCTAGTCGGGCCAGCGGGGGGGCAGAGACCCAGTACTTC. As protein: CSASRASGGAETQYF.

V and J are TRBV11-2 and TRBJ2-1, with D possibly matching TRBD2 (5 bases). V was cut by 5 bases and J by 6 bases, with 14 bases left in between. Germline loops: CDR1 SGHAT, CDR2 FQNNGV. The CDR3 has 14 amino acids. The CDR3 loop is CASSPTRALNEQFF. In DNA form, the CDR3 reads TGTGCCAGCAGCCCAACTAGGGCCCTCAATGAGCAGTTCTTC.

Only a few counts were recorded for this clonotype. The rearrangement uses TRBV9 and TRBJ2-5; unclear D gene. V was shortened by 4 bases and J by 7 bases, with 17 bases between the two germline ends. The CDR3 spans 14 residues. Germline V CDR1 and CDR2: SGDLS, YYNGEE. The CDR3 DNA reads as TGTGCCAGCAGCCCCCGGACGGAGAAGGTGACCCAGTACTTC. Encoded protein: CASSPRTEKVTQYF.

This clonotype was seen a few times. The chain couples TRBV7-2 to TRBJ2-5; weak D call: TRBD2 (5 bases). Germline lookup yields CDR1 SGHTA and CDR2 FQGNSA. With 5 bases removed from V and 5 bases from J, the gap between germline ends came to 12 bases. This CDR3 has 13 residues. The CDR3 DNA reads TGTGCCAGCAGCAGGAGTAGCGAGGAGACCCAGTACTTC. Amino acid sequence: CASSRSSEETQYF.

The chain is built from TRBV4-1 and TRBJ1-4; D is perhaps TRBD1 (6 bases). Trimming pared 6 bases from V and 5 bases from J, leaving 16 bases between. The CDR3 contains 15 residues. CDR1 and CDR2 from the germline V gene are MGHRA and YSYEKL. The CDR3 sequence is CASRETGSRNEKLFF. The CDR3 DNA sequence: TGCGCCAGCAGAGAGACAGGCTCCCGAAATGAAAAACTGTTTTTT.

This chain uses TRBV4-3 with TRBJ2-4, with D possibly being TRBD2 (5 bases). The CDR3 sequence is 17 residues long. The V and J ends lost 1 base and 0 bases respectively, with 13 bases between them. CDR1 is LGHNA, CDR2 YSLEER, per germline. CDR3 coding DNA: TGCGCCAGCAGCCAAGGGAGCGGAGCCCGAGCCAAAAACATTCAGTACTTC. Amino acids: CASSQGSGARAKNIQYF.

The chain links TRBV7-3 to TRBJ2-3, with no clear D. Trimming pared 2 bases from V and 1 base from J, leaving 10 bases between. CDR3 size: 15 residues. In germline, CDR1 is SGHTA, CDR2 FQGTGA. The CDR3 DNA follows: TGTGCCAGCAGCTTATTTGTAGCAGGCACAGATACGCAGTATTTT. Translation: CASSLFVAGTDTQYF.

V usage is TRBV5-1 and J usage is TRBJ2-5; 11 bases match TRBD2. The CDR3 totals 16 residues. Germline V gene lookup returns CDR1 SGHRS and CDR2 YFSETQ. With V trimmed by 0 bases and J by 2 bases, 3 bases remained unmatched. Here the CDR3 reads CASSLAGLAAQETQYF. The DNA of the CDR3 is TGCGCCAGCAGCTTGGCGGGACTAGCGGCACAAGAGACCCAGTACTTC. Full variable domain (missing parts from reference TRBV5-1 and TRBJ2-5): KAGVTQTPRYLIKTRGQQVTLSCSPISGHRSVSWYQQTPGQGLQFLFEYFSETQRNKGNFPGRFSGRQFSNSRSEMNVSTLELGDSALYLCASSLAGLAAQETQYFGPGTRLLVL.

This clonotype was detected a few times. The chain carries TRBV6-5 and TRBJ2-5, with TRBD2 identical over 7 bases. There are 17 residues in the CDR3. V dropped 4 bases and J dropped 5; count of bases not matched to a gene: 16. The germline gives CDR1 MNHEY, CDR2 SVGAGI. The CDR3, as DNA: TGTGCCAGCAGTTCCAACCCCGCCGGGCGGGGAGGGGAGACCCAGTACTTC. Amino acid sequence: CASSSNPAGRGGETQYF.

The J gene is TRBJ2-1, the V gene TRBV7-2; 10 bases are shared with TRBD2. J lost 8 bases, V lost 6 bases, and 7 bases had no gene match. Per the germline V gene, CDR1 is SGHTA and CDR2 is FQGNSA. There are 14 residues in the CDR3. CDR3 in DNA: TGTGCCAGCAGGGTAGCGGGGGGCCGCGATGAGCAGTTCTTC. It codes for CASRVAGGRDEQFF.

The J gene is TRBJ2-4, the V gene TRBV10-3; 8 nucleotides align to TRBD2. Germline values: CDR1 ENHRY, CDR2 SYGVKD. Trimming cost V 5 bases and J 7 bases; bases outside gene matches: 4. This CDR3 contains 13 residues. CDR3 nucleotides: TGTGCCATCAGTCCCACGGGAGGGAACATTCAGTACTTC. This sequence encodes CAISPTGGNIQYF.

V is TRBV6-6 and J is TRBJ1-4; D ambiguous. CDR1 and CDR2 (germline): MNHNY, SVGAGI (reference sequence). The V end was cut by 2 bases, the J end by 4 bases, with 8 bases between. There are 14 residues in the CDR3. The CDR3, as DNA: TGTGCCAGCAGTTACAGATCCCGTAATGAAAAACTGTTTTTT. Translation: CASSYRSRNEKLFF.

This clonotype was seen a few times. V is TRBV29-1 and J is TRBJ1-1; D is uncertain. From germline, CDR1 is SQVTM and CDR2 ANQGSEA. The CDR3 extends over 13 amino acids. Trimming took 4 bases from V and 1 from J, leaving 10 bases between them. The CDR3 loop is CSVVKGSNTEAFF. CDR3 bases: TGCAGCGTTGTAAAGGGCTCGAACACTGAAGCTTTCTTT.

This clonotype has only one observation. The J gene is TRBJ1-6, the V gene TRBV7-2; D not resolved. The CDR3 spans 14 residues. V was trimmed by 2 bases and J by 5 bases, leaving 7 bases between them. The V gene's germline CDR1 is SGHTA and CDR2 FQGNSA. CDR3 sequence: CASSLYTNNSPLHF. In DNA, the CDR3 is TGTGCCAGCAGCTTATACACGAATAATTCACCCCTCCACTTT.

The chain is built from TRBV11-2 and TRBJ1-3; a weak D match, TRBD1 (5 bases). Germline V gene lookup returns CDR1 SGHAT and CDR2 FQNNGV. The CDR3 length is 18 residues. V shed 5 bases and J shed 1 base, with 21 bases lying between them. The CDR3 coding sequence is TGTGCCAGCAGCGCCTCGGGGCAGGGCATCTGGTCTGGAAACACCATATATTTT. Translating it yields CASSASGQGIWSGNTIYF.